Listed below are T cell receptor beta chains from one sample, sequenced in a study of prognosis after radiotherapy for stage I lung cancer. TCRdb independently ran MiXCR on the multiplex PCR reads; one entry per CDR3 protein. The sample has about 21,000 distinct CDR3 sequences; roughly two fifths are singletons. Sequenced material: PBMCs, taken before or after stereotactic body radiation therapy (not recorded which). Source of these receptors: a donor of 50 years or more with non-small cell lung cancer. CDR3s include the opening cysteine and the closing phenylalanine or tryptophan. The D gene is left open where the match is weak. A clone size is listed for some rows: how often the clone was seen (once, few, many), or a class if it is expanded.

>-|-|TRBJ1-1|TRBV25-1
TGTGCCAGCAGTGGGGGGACGGATGAAGCTTTCTTT
CASSGGTDEAFF
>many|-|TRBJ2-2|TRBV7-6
TGTGCCAGCAGCTTAGTACAGGGAGGAGTCGGGGAGCTGTTTTTT
CASSLVQGGVGELFF
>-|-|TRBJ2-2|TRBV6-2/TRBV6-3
TGTGCCAGCAGTCATCTCCTAGCGCGTTACGGGGAGCTGTTTTTT
CASSHLLARYGELFF
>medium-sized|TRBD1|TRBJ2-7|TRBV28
TGTGCCAGCAGTCAATGGACAGGGGGGTACTTC
CASSQWTGGYF
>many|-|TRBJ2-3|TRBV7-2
TGTGCCAGCAGCCGCACAGATACGCAGTATTTT
CASSRTDTQYF
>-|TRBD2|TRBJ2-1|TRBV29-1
TGCAGCGTCCCCCTGGCCGGGACTAGCGGGAGAGGTTTCTACAATGAGCAGTTCTTC
CSVPLAGTSGRGFYNEQFF
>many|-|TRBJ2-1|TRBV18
TGTGCCAGCTCAACTAGCCGGAATGAGCAGTTCTTC
CASSTSRNEQFF
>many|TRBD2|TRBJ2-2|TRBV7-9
TGTGCCAGCCCCCCTCCGGGACTAGCGGGCACCGGGGAGCTGTTTTTT
CASPPPGLAGTGELFF
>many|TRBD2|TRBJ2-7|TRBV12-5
TGTGCTAGTGGTTTATCTAGCGGGAGGGCCAGCGAGCAGTACTTC
CASGLSSGRASEQYF
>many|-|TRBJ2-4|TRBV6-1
TGTGCCAGCACAACAAGGATGGGTCTAATCGCCAAAAACATTCAGTACTTC
CASTTRMGLIAKNIQYF
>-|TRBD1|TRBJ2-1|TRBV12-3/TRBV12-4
TGTGCCAGCAGCCCCCGGGACAGGGGATACAATGAGCAGTTCTTT
CASSPRDRGYNEQFF
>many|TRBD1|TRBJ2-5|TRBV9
TGTGCCAGCAGCGCCTGGACAGGGGGGAAAGAGACCCAGTACTTC
CASSAWTGGKETQYF
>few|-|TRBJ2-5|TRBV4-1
TGCGCCAGCAGCCCCGCGGGAATGCAGGAGACCCAGTACTTC
CASSPAGMQETQYF
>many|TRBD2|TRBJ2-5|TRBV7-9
TGTGCCAGCAGCTTAAGCGGGAAGGAGACCCAGTACTTC
CASSLSGKETQYF
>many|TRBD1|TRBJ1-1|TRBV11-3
TGTGCCAGCAGCCCCGACAGGGGAAACACTGAAGCTTTCTTT
CASSPDRGNTEAFF
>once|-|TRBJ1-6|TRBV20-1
TGCAGTGCTAGAGTCGACAGCTCCTATAATTCACCCCTCCACTTT
CSARVDSSYNSPLHF
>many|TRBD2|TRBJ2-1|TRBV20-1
TGCAGTGCTAGACTAGCGGGAGCCACTGAGCAGTTCTTC
CSARLAGATEQFF
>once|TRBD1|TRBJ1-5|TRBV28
TGTGCCAGCACCAGGGACAGGGAGCCCTATCATCCCCAGCATTTT
CASTRDREPYHPQHF
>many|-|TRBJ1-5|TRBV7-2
TGTGCCAGCAGCTTGACTTTAGGACCCAATCAGCCCCAGCATTTT
CASSLTLGPNQPQHF
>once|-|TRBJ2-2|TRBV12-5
TGTTCTATTGGTTCCGGGACACGGGAGCTGTTTTTT
CSIGSGTRELFF
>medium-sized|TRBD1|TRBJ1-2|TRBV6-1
TGTGCCAGCAGTGAAGGGACAGGGGGCTATGGCTACACCTTC
CASSEGTGGYGYTF
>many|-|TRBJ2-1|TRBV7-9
TGTGCCAGCAGCTTTTTTATTAATGAGCAGTTCTTC
CASSFFINEQFF
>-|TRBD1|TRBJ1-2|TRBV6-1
TGTGCCAGCAGCCCCTCTCCGGGACAGGGAGGAGGCTACACCTTC
CASSPSPGQGGGYTF
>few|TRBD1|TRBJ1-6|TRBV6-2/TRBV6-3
TGTGCCAGCAGTTACGGGGACAGGGTTGCTTCACCCCTCCACTTT
CASSYGDRVASPLHF
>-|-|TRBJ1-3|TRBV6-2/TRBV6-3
TGTGCCAGCAGTGCCGAGGGAGAGTCTGGAAACACCATATATTTT
CASSAEGESGNTIYF
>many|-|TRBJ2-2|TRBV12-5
TGTGCTAGTGGTTTGCCCTTTCTTCGGGCGTCAGGTCCGAACACCGGGGAGCTGTTTTTT
CASGLPFLRASGPNTGELFF
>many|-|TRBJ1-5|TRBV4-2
TGTGCCACAGAAAAACAGGGCAGAACATATAGCAATCAGCCCCAGCATTTT
CATEKQGRTYSNQPQHF
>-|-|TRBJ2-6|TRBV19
TGTGCCAGTAGTAAGAGTTCTGGGGCCAACGTCCTGACTTTC
CASSKSSGANVLTF
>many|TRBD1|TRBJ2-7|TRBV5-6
TGTGCCAGCAGCCTGGGGGCACAGGGGATATACGAGCAGTACTTC
CASSLGAQGIYEQYF
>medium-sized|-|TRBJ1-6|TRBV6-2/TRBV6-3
TGTGCCAGCAGTTACTCGATCGGGGGCGCAAGTAATTCACCCCTCCACTTT
CASSYSIGGASNSPLHF
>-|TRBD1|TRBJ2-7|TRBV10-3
TGTGCCATCATCGATCATGGGACAGGCGAGCAGTACTTC
CAIIDHGTGEQYF